One and the same sample provided the 4 T cell receptor beta chains below, sequenced in a study of blood T cells in healthy people across ages (dated by TCRdb to the mid-2010s). Libraries were prepared through 5' RACE. The sequencer listed for this sample is Illumina HiSeq 2500. The second PCR ran for about 6 to 11 cycles and used a J-beta primer mix along with a sample-barcoded 5' primer. In TCRdb, the public reads were trimmed at Q25 with fastp and aligned with MiXCR, with productive beta chains retained. Each entry is one CDR3 protein sequence, shown with its most common DNA and genes. For this sample the table gives about 1.4 million distinct CDR3 sequences, of which 45% to 70% were detected only once. The ten largest account for 6.5% to 8.5% of the sample. The material sequenced was blood. The origin of the receptors is a man in his late teens or twenties in good health.

V and J are TRBV12-3 or TRBV12-4 and TRBJ1-5; 9 bases align to TRBD1. Trimming took 9 bases from V and 2 from J; bases not matched to a gene: 17. CDR3 length equals 18 residues. CDR3 protein: CASSSSTGGLKGNQPQHF. In DNA, the CDR3 is TGTGCCAGTTCATCTTCTACAGGGGGCTTAAAAGGCAATCAGCCCCAGCATTTT.

This rearrangement joins TRBV20-1 to TRBJ1-2; perhaps TRBD1 as D (5 bases). Germline V CDR1 and CDR2: DFQATT, SNEGSKA (reference sequence). The CDR3 is 14 residues long. V was clipped by 7 bases and J by 8 bases, with 23 bases between them. The CDR3 bases are TGCAGTGTTGAGGAAGCCGGGACCTGGGAAGGCTACACCTTC. This codes for CSVEEAGTWEGYTF.

The chain carries TRBV20-1 and TRBJ1-6; D gene uncertain. CDR3 length: 12 amino acids. Germline V gene lookup returns CDR1 DFQATT and CDR2 SNEGSKA (reference sequence). V gave up 3 bases and J gave up 6 bases, with 6 bases separating them. The CDR3 nucleotides read TGCAGTGCTAGTGGGATTAATTCACCCCTCCACTTT. Translated, it gives CSASGINSPLHF.

This clonotype was observed a handful of times. This rearrangement joins TRBV6-5 to TRBJ2-7; 11 positions match TRBD2. The CDR3 totals 16 residues. Germline V lookup: CDR1 MNHEY, CDR2 SVGAGI. V lost 3 bases, J lost 1 base, and 5 bases stayed unmatched. The DNA of the CDR3 is TGTGCCAGCAGTTATCTAGCGGGGGGTGAGTCCTACGAGCAGTACTTC. Residues: CASSYLAGGESYEQYF.